The clone carrying this T cell receptor beta chain was detected many times. The antigen remains unidentified. Gene names refer to mouse genes. Read sequence stops 4 residues before the CDR3 end, and the germline J gene provides the missing end. Investigators isolated RNA and reverse transcribed it into cDNA to act as the sequencing template. Data came from immunoSEQ multiplex PCR; TCRdb stores just in-frame clones and leaves some out. The table lists about 6,000 clones, with no singletons. Looked up from germline, CDR1 is NNHDY and CDR2 is SYVADS. The CDR3 totals 15 residues. Trimming at V came to 0 bases and at J to 1 base, leaving 0 bases not matched to a gene. This entry comes from a study of CD8+ T cells in alopecia areata. The wider study: Grafting placed skin from 6-12-month-old C3H/HeJ donors with spontaneous alopecia onto approximately 6-11-week-old female C3H/HeJ mice.

Indicated time point: mouse skin 6 weeks after grafting, around onset of hair loss. The skin of each recipient mouse was biopsied at grafting and at 3 and 6 weeks afterward. Findings and caveats of the study: Scalp samples also yield sequences from resident alphabeta T cells of normal skin.

The chain recombines TRBV13-3 with TRBJ2-1, with 8 bases that match TRBD1. This sample comprised skin, obtained at week 6. The clonotype originates from a C3H/HeJ mouse with alopecia areata. Strain haplotype at MHC: H2-k. The CDR3 region is CASSDGTGNYAEQFF. The sequenced CDR3 bases are TGTGCCAGCAGTGATGGGACAGGGAACTATGCT.